This TCR beta chain originates from a study of neurological immune-mediated disorders. 5'RACE employing 10-nucleotide random UMIs yielded the cDNA. TCRdb itself ran the 5' RACE reads through MiXCR, one entry per CDR3 protein. The table lists about 38,000 distinct CDR3 sequences, 11% of them singletons. Concerning this clonotype: Its antigen is as yet unknown.

Germline lookup yields CDR1 SGHRS and CDR2 YFSETQ. This CDR3 has 15 amino acids. V was shortened by 0 bases and J by 4 bases, with 13 bases between the two germline ends. Time point indicated: technical triplicate 1. Regarding the study as a whole: The greatest degree of TCR clonal expansion was observed in HTLV-1-associated myelopathy, with the lowest in multiple sclerosis, below that of healthy controls.

The sequencing sample was made of PBMCs. This receptor was identified in a man aged 55-75 years with HTLV-1-associated myelopathy (HAM/TSP). V usage is TRBV5-1 and J usage is TRBJ1-2; unclear D gene. This CDR3 reads CASSLDTTSRYGYTF. The DNA for the CDR3 is TGCGCCAGCAGCTTGGATACTACAAGTCGCTATGGCTACACCTTC.